The rows below give T cell receptor beta chains drawn from one sample of a study of PD-L1 blockade in urothelial cancer. Libraries were prepared by immunoSEQ multiplex PCR; TCRdb keeps only in-frame clonotypes and omits some of them. Among around 66,000 clones listed, around nine tenths were seen once. Material: PBMCs, obtained around atezolizumab (anti-PD-L1) treatment. The receptors stem from a man aged 55 to 70 with urothelial cancer. Each CDR3 is given with its conserved first and last residue. The D gene is left open where the match is weak. Some rows have no size entry. The others give once, few or many, or a class for an expanded clone.

clone_size	v_call	j_call	d_call	cdr3_aa	cdr3_nt
few	TRBV18	TRBJ1-1	-	CASSPKGHSNTEAFF	TGTGCCAGCTCACCAAAAGGACACTCGAACACTGAAGCTTTCTTT
-	TRBV6-1	TRBJ2-7	-	CASIRAGEYEQYF	TGTGCCAGCATCCGCGCAGGGGAATACGAGCAGTACTTC
-	TRBV13	TRBJ1-1	-	CASSRREAGVNTEAFF	TGTGCCAGCAGCCGTCGGGAGGCGGGGGTGAACACTGAAGCTTTCTTT
-	TRBV9	TRBJ2-7	TRBD2	CASSVSPAGVYEQYF	TGTGCCAGCAGCGTAAGTCCCGCGGGGGTTTACGAGCAGTACTTC
once	TRBV7-8	TRBJ2-5	-	CASSLAYRETQYF	TGTGCCAGCAGCTTAGCGTATCGAGAGACCCAGTACTTC
-	TRBV5-8	TRBJ2-1	TRBD1	CASTLQLGTEIYNEQFF	TGTGCCAGCACCTTACAACTCGGGACAGAGATCTACAATGAGCAGTTCTTC
once	TRBV11-1	TRBJ1-2	-	CASRPPNARDGYTF	TGTGCCAGCAGACCCCCGAACGCCCGGGATGGCTACACCTTC
once	TRBV5-8	TRBJ1-5	TRBD1	CASSFRTGGQPQHF	TGTGCCAGCAGCTTTCGGACAGGGGGTCAGCCCCAGCATTTT
-	TRBV2	TRBJ2-1	TRBD2	CASTLNPSGRTYNEQFF	TGTGCCAGCACCCTAAACCCCAGCGGGAGGACGTACAATGAGCAGTTCTTC
-	TRBV6-5	TRBJ1-4	-	CASSYRGGFNEKLFF	TGTGCCAGCAGTTACAGGGGGGGATTTAATGAAAAACTGTTTTTT
-	TRBV6-5	TRBJ2-5	-	CASSYSEGLETQYF	TGTGCCAGCAGTTACTCGGAGGGTTTGGAGACCCAGTACTTC
-	TRBV5-4	TRBJ2-7	TRBD1	CASSTGQGALEQYF	TGTGCCAGCAGCACGGGACAGGGGGCGCTTGAGCAGTACTTC
-	TRBV28	TRBJ1-5	TRBD1	CASSLRATGFSNQPQHF	TGTGCCAGCAGTTTAAGGGCGACAGGGTTTAGCAATCAGCCCCAGCATTTT
-	TRBV28	TRBJ1-1	-	CASSPSSQAAEAFF	TGTGCCAGCAGCCCTTCCTCCCAGGCAGCTGAAGCTTTCTTT
-	TRBV7-9	TRBJ2-7	TRBD1	CASSLGGSSGGYEQYF	TGTGCCAGCAGCTTAGGGGGCTCTTCAGGGGGCTACGAGCAGTACTTC
-	TRBV19	TRBJ2-7	-	CASSPGVGQRVNYEQYF	TGTGCCAGTAGTCCGGGGGTTGGCCAGCGGGTAAACTACGAGCAGTACTTC
-	TRBV6-5	TRBJ1-1	TRBD1	CASSYGTGFTEAFF	TGTGCCAGCAGTTACGGGACAGGGTTCACTGAAGCTTTCTTT
-	TRBV4-3	TRBJ2-1	-	CASSQYNRVGNEQFF	TGCGCCAGCAGCCAATACAACAGGGTGGGAAATGAGCAGTTCTTC
-	TRBV5-1	TRBJ1-1	TRBD1	CASSLEVGTGGTEAFF	TGCGCCAGCAGCTTGGAGGTCGGGACAGGGGGCACTGAAGCTTTCTTT
-	TRBV28	TRBJ1-2	-	CASSTGGKSSTF	TGTGCCAGCAGCACTGGAGGAAAATCCAGCACCTTC
-	TRBV7-2	TRBJ2-7	TRBD1	CASKGQGMDEQYF	TGTGCCAGCAAGGGACAGGGGATGGACGAGCAGTACTTC
-	TRBV2	TRBJ2-1	TRBD2	CASRNRLAGEYNEQFF	TGTGCCAGCAGAAACAGACTAGCGGGAGAGTACAATGAGCAGTTCTTC
-	TRBV18	TRBJ1-2	TRBD1	CASAGQESLRNYGYTF	TGTGCCAGCGCGGGACAGGAGAGTCTCCGTAACTATGGCTACACCTTC
-	TRBV6-5	TRBJ2-7	-	CASSYSAGQTYEQYF	TGTGCCAGCAGTTACTCGGCGGGGCAAACCTACGAGCAGTACTTC
-	TRBV4-2	TRBJ1-4	-	CASSQRAGGEKLFF	TGTGCCAGCAGCCAAAGAGCGGGGGGTGAAAAACTGTTTTTT
-	TRBV13	TRBJ2-5	-	CASSEGNQETQYF	TGTGCCAGCAGCGAGGGAAACCAAGAGACCCAGTACTTC
-	TRBV11-2	TRBJ2-7	TRBD1	CASSFLEGGGYEQYF	TGTGCCAGCAGCTTCCTCGAAGGGGGCGGGTACGAGCAGTACTTC
-	TRBV9	TRBJ2-3	TRBD2	CASSVEPLAGEGTDTQYF	TGTGCCAGCAGCGTAGAGCCCCTAGCGGGGGAGGGCACAGATACGCAGTATTTT
once	TRBV10-3	TRBJ1-2	-	CAISERGLTYDGYTF	TGTGCCATCAGTGAACGAGGGTTGACTTACGATGGCTACACCTTC
-	TRBV19	TRBJ2-2	TRBD2	CASSMFPGLANTGELFF	TGTGCCAGTAGTATGTTCCCGGGACTAGCCAACACCGGGGAGCTGTTTTTT
-	TRBV2	TRBJ1-5	-	CASSEMGAENQPQHF	TGTGCCAGCAGTGAAATGGGTGCGGAGAATCAGCCCCAGCATTTT
-	TRBV4-1	TRBJ1-3	-	CASSQDLLRVHPGNTIYF	TGCGCCAGCAGCCAAGATCTATTGCGCGTGCACCCTGGAAACACCATATATTTT
-	TRBV5-1	TRBJ2-1	-	CASSLEAGTTQFF	TGCGCCAGCAGCTTGGAGGCGGGAACGACGCAGTTCTTC
-	TRBV14	TRBJ1-1	-	CASSLSWGRANTEAFF	TGTGCCAGCAGCCTTTCTTGGGGCAGGGCGAACACTGAAGCTTTCTTT
-	TRBV28	TRBJ2-1	TRBD2	CASSLGWPSGNEQFF	TGTGCCAGCAGCCTAGGGTGGCCTAGCGGCAATGAGCAGTTCTTC
-	TRBV27	TRBJ2-3	-	CASSPRTNPQYF	TGTGCCAGCAGCCCCCGGACAAACCCGCAGTATTTT
-	TRBV7-2	TRBJ2-2	-	CASSAREWRELFF	TGTGCCAGCAGCGCCAGGGAATGGAGGGAGCTGTTTTTT
-	TRBV5-1	TRBJ2-5	TRBD1	CASSLDGTGEETQYF	TGCGCCAGCAGCTTGGACGGGACAGGGGAAGAGACCCAGTACTTC
-	TRBV18	TRBJ2-2	-	CASSPFPAVNTGELFF	TGTGCCAGCTCACCTTTCCCAGCGGTGAACACCGGGGAGCTGTTTTTT
-	TRBV7-9	TRBJ2-7	TRBD1	CASSSGQGSYEQYF	TGTGCCAGCAGCTCGGGACAGGGATCCTACGAGCAGTACTTC
-	TRBV6-5	TRBJ2-7	-	CASSKPGLGRYEQYF	TGTGCCAGCAGTAAACCGGGACTCGGGCGATACGAGCAGTACTTC
-	TRBV10-2	TRBJ1-5	TRBD1	CAAGTEPNQPQHF	TGCGCCGCCGGGACAGAACCAAATCAGCCCCAGCATTTT
-	TRBV7-9	TRBJ2-2	-	CASSFPQVEGTGELFF	TGTGCCAGCAGCTTCCCCCAAGTCGAGGGCACCGGGGAGCTGTTTTTT
-	TRBV18	TRBJ1-5	-	CASSPDTGREEPQHF	TGTGCCAGCTCACCCGATACGGGTCGCGAGGAGCCCCAGCATTTT
few	TRBV18	TRBJ2-5	-	CASSPAGFKETQYF	TGTGCCAGCTCACCTGCAGGGTTTAAAGAGACCCAGTACTTC
-	TRBV19	TRBJ2-1	-	CASSIVGASSYNEQFF	TGTGCCAGTAGTATTGTGGGGGCAAGCTCCTACAATGAGCAGTTCTTC
-	TRBV27	TRBJ2-7	-	CASSPGSRHEQYF	TGTGCCAGCAGTCCAGGGTCGCGGCACGAGCAGTACTTC
few	TRBV30	TRBJ1-3	-	CASASGNTIYF	TGTGCCTCCGCGTCTGGAAACACCATATATTTT
few	TRBV18	TRBJ2-7	TRBD1	CASSPGQGGLSEQYF	TGTGCCAGCTCACCGGGACAGGGGGGGTTAAGCGAGCAGTACTTC
-	TRBV7-8	TRBJ2-1	-	CASSLVEATSYNEQFF	TGTGCCAGCAGCTTAGTGGAAGCGACCTCCTACAATGAGCAGTTCTTC
-	TRBV27	TRBJ2-2	-	CASRAGTTNTGELFF	TGTGCCAGCAGGGCCGGGACAACGAACACCGGGGAGCTGTTTTTT
few	TRBV4-2	TRBJ1-2	TRBD1	CASSPGQGADYGYTF	TGTGCCAGCAGCCCGGGACAGGGGGCAGATTATGGCTACACCTTC
-	TRBV5-8	TRBJ2-2	TRBD1	CASSSGQGVTGELFF	TGTGCCAGCAGCTCGGGACAGGGGGTTACCGGGGAGCTGTTTTTT
few	TRBV25-1	TRBJ1-2	-	CASKRENYGYTF	TGTGCCAGCAAGCGAGAGAACTATGGCTACACCTTC
-	TRBV30	TRBJ2-7	-	CAWSPGDHTYEQYF	TGTGCCTGGAGTCCGGGGGACCACACCTACGAGCAGTACTTC